The clone carrying this TCR beta chain was observed a handful of times. Its antigen remains unidentified. Healthy Caucasians from Russia aged about 6 to 95 served as donors. These data come from a study of blood T cells in healthy people across ages. Study-level results: Long-lived and aged donors differed, with more naive CD4+ cells and higher diversity in the long-lived. Researchers judged that diversity estimates from one million T cells fell short of true values.

J was trimmed by 4 bases and V by 0 bases; bases with no gene match: 4. Germline CDR1 is SGDLS and CDR2 is YYNGEE. This CDR3 is 15 amino acids long. With a J-beta primer mix and a sample-barcoded 5' primer, a second PCR ran about 6 to 11 cycles. Template switching added a 12-random-nucleotide identifier to every cDNA molecule. TCRdb ran MiXCR on the 5' RACE reads and lists one entry per CDR3 protein. The table includes 540,000 or so distinct CDR3 sequences, 40% to 50% detected once. What was sequenced was blood. This TCR came from a man older than 75 in good health. V is TRBV9 and J is TRBJ2-7; 10 nucleotides line up with TRBD2. The CDR3 DNA is TGTGCCAGCAGCGTAGGAGCGGGAGGGCCGTACGAGCAGTACTTC. Its translation is CASSVGAGGPYEQYF.